One sample yielded the 10 T cell receptor beta chains listed below, sequenced in a study of technical replicates of blood from four donors. Method: immunoSEQ multiplex PCR; TCRdb's copy keeps in-frame clones and lacks some. The sample has around 80,000 clones; around 90% are singletons. The material sequenced was T cells isolated from PBMCs. The receptors shown here come from a human donor in good health.

J is TRBJ2-7 and V is TRBV7-6; the D gene is possibly TRBD2 (6 bases). The CDR3 sequence is 13 residues long. The germline gives CDR1 SGHVS, CDR2 FNYEAQ. Trimming took 5 bases from V and 3 from J, leaving 11 bases between them. DNA of the CDR3: TGTGCCAGCAGCATACAGACTAGCTACGAGCAGTACTTC. It encodes CASSIQTSYEQYF.

The chain combines TRBV5-4 with TRBJ2-5, with TRBD1 identical over 9 bases. CDR1 is SGHNT, CDR2 YYREEE, per germline (reference sequence). This CDR3 region has 16 residues. V was clipped by 2 bases and J by 5 bases; unmatched bases: 10. As DNA, the CDR3 is TGTGCCAGCAGCTTAAATTCCGGGACAGGGTACGAGACCCAGTACTTC. It specifies CASSLNSGTGYETQYF.

The chain recombines TRBV4-1 with TRBJ1-1, with TRBD1 identical over 8 bases. V gave up 3 bases and J gave up 2 bases; unmatched junction bases: 14. Germline V gene data show CDR1 as MGHRA and CDR2 as YSYEKL. CDR3 length equals 18 residues. CDR3 coding DNA: TGCGCCAGCAGCCAGACTTCTATTACAGGGGGATACAACACTGAAGCTTTCTTT. Protein sequence: CASSQTSITGGYNTEAFF.

The chain is built from TRBV27 and TRBJ2-7; the match to TRBD2 covers 11 bases. The CDR3 has 15 residues. The trim removed 6 bases at V and 1 base at J, leaving 5 bases unmatched. CDR1 is MNHEY, CDR2 SMNVEV, per germline (reference sequence). DNA for the CDR3: TGTGCCAGCAGCGCTACTAGCGGGGGTTCCTACGAGCAGTACTTC. Encoded protein: CASSATSGGSYEQYF.

The chain carries TRBV6-1 and TRBJ2-7, with a tentative D call TRBD2 (6 bases). V lost 2 bases and J 6 bases, leaving 14 bases between the germline ends. The CDR3 totals 14 residues. The germline gives CDR1 MNHNS, CDR2 SASEGT. This CDR3 is CASSEIGLPGEQYF. In DNA, the CDR3 is TGTGCCAGCAGTGAAATAGGACTACCAGGCGAGCAGTACTTC.

The chain joins TRBV6-1 to TRBJ2-7; no clear D. Germline V CDR1 and CDR2: MNHNS, SASEGT. The CDR3 spans 14 residues. V lost 7 bases and J 0 bases, leaving 13 bases between the germline ends. The CDR3 DNA reads as TGTGCCAGCAAAGAACTTTCTTCCTCCTACGAGCAGTACTTC. Its translation is CASKELSSSYEQYF.

The chain combines TRBV7-9 with TRBJ1-1; perhaps TRBD1 as D (5 bases). Germline V gene lookup returns CDR1 SEHNR and CDR2 FQNEAQ (reference sequence). The CDR3 contains 14 residues. Trimming removed 1 base at V and 0 bases at J, with 6 bases between. CDR3 sequence (DNA): TGTGCCAGCAGCTTAGGACAGATGAACACTGAAGCTTTCTTT. Protein: CASSLGQMNTEAFF. The full variable domain, completed using reference TRBV7-9 and TRBJ1-1, is DTGVSQNPRHKITKRGQNVTFRCDPISEHNRLYWYRQTLGQGPEFLTYFQNEAQLEKSRLLSDRFSAERPKGSFSTLEIQRTEQGDSAMYLCASSLGQMNTEAFFGQGTRLTVV.

The chain carries TRBV4-1 and TRBJ2-3; 10 bases are a match to TRBD2. V shed 0 bases and J 2 bases; nucleotides not matched to a gene: 5. Germline lookup yields CDR1 MGHRA and CDR2 YSYEKL. The CDR3 runs 17 residues. CDR3 in amino acids: CASSQDPTSGDTDTQYF. The CDR3 DNA reads TGCGCCAGCAGCCAAGATCCAACTAGCGGGGACACAGATACGCAGTATTTT.

The DNA for the CDR3 is TGTGCCAGCAGAGCCTGGGGACTACAGGGTAACTATGGCTACACCTTC. Protein: CASRAWGLQGNYGYTF. The chain recombines TRBV27 with TRBJ1-2; D may be TRBD1 (6 bases). CDR3 length equals 16 residues. Between the trimmed V and J ends, which lost 6 bases and 1 base, there was a span of 18 bases. Germline CDR1 is MNHEY and CDR2 is SMNVEV (reference sequence).

This chain uses TRBV27 with TRBJ2-7; perhaps TRBD1 as D (5 bases). The V gene lost 8 bases and the J gene lost 3 bases, with 14 bases spanning the gap. The CDR3 length is 13 residues. CDR1 MNHEY and CDR2 SMNVEV come from the germline V gene (reference sequence). The DNA of the CDR3 is TGTGCCAGCCAGGGTTCCGTCCTCTACGAGCAGTACTTC. Encoded protein: CASQGSVLYEQYF.